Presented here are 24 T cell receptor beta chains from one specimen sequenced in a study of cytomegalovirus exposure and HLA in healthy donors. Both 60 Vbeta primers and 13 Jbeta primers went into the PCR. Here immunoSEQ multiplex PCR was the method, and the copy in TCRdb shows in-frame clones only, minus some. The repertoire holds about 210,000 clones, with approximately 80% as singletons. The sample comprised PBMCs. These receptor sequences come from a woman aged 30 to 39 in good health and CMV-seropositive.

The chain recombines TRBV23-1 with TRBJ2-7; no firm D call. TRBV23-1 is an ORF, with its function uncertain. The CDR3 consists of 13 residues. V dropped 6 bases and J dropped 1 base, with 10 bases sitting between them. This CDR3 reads CASSFMTSYEQYF. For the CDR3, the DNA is TGCGCCAGCAGCTTTATGACTTCCTACGAGCAGTACTTC.

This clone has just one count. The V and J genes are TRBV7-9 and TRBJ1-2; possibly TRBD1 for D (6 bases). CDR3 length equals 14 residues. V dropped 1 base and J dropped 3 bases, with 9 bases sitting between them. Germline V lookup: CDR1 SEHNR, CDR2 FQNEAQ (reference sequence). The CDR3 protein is CASSLDGGDYGYTF. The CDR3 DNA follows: TGTGCCAGCAGCTTAGATGGGGGCGACTATGGCTACACCTTC.

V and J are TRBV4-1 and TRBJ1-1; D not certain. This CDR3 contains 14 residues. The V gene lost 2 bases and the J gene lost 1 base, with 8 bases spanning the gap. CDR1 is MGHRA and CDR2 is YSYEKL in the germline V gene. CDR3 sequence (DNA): TGCGCCAGCAGCCAAAGGACTACGAACACTGAAGCTTTCTTT. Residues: CASSQRTTNTEAFF.

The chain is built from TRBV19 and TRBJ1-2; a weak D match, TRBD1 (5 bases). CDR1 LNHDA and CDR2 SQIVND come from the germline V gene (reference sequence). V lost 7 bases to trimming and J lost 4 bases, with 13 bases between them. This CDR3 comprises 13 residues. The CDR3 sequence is CASTTVSGYGYTF. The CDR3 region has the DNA TGTGCCAGTACGACAGTTTCGGGCTATGGCTACACCTTC.

The CDR3 reads CASSAGTPNSPLHF. CDR3 DNA sequence: TGTGCCAGCAGTGCTGGGACACCTAATTCACCCCTCCACTTT. This chain connects TRBV6-4 to TRBJ1-6, with a weak D call TRBD1 (6 bases). With 4 bases removed from V and 6 bases from J, the gap between germline ends came to 10 bases. This CDR3 has 14 residues. Germline assignment: CDR1 MRHNA and CDR2 SNTAGT.

The CDR3 DNA follows: TGTGCCAGCAGCCCGGGCCCCTCGGGGAAACTGTTTTTT. Its protein is CASSPGPSGKLFF. The V and J genes are TRBV13 and TRBJ1-4, with D unresolved. The CDR3 runs to 13 residues. V lost 5 bases and J lost 11, with 15 bases in between. Germline V gene sequence: CDR1 PRHDT, CDR2 FYEKMQ (reference sequence).

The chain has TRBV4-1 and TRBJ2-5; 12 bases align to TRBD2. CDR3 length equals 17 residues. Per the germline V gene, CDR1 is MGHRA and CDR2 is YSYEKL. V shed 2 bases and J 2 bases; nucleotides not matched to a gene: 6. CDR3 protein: CASSQRQLAGGQETQYF. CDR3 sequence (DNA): TGCGCCAGCAGCCAAAGACAACTAGCGGGGGGACAAGAGACCCAGTACTTC.

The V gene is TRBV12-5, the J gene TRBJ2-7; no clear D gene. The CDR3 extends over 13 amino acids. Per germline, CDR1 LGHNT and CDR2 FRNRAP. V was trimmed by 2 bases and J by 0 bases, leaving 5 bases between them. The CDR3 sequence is CASGLRVSYEQYF. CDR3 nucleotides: TGTGCTAGTGGTTTGCGCGTCTCCTACGAGCAGTACTTC. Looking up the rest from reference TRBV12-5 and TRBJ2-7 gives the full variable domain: DARVTQTPRHKVTEMGQEVTMRCQPILGHNTVFWYRQTMMQGLELLAYFRNRAPLDDSGMPKDRFSAEMPDATLATLKIQPSEPRDSAVYFCASGLRVSYEQYFGPGTRLTVT.

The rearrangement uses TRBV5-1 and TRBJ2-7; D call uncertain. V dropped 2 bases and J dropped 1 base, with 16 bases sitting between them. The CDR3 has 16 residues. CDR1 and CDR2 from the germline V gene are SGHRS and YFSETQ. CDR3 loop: CASSLIERPESYEQYF. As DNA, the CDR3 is TGCGCCAGCAGCTTAATCGAACGGCCGGAGTCCTACGAGCAGTACTTC.

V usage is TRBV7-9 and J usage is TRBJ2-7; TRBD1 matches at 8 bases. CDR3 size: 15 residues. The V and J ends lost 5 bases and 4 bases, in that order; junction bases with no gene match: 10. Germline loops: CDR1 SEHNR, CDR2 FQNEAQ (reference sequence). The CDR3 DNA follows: TGTGCCAGCAGCCCAACGGGACAGGCCCTTTACGAGCAGTACTTC. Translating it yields CASSPTGQALYEQYF. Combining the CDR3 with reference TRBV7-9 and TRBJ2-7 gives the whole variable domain DTGVSQNPRHKITKRGQNVTFRCDPISEHNRLYWYRQTLGQGPEFLTYFQNEAQLEKSRLLSDRFSAERPKGSFSTLEIQRTEQGDSAMYLCASSPTGQALYEQYFGPGTRLTVT.

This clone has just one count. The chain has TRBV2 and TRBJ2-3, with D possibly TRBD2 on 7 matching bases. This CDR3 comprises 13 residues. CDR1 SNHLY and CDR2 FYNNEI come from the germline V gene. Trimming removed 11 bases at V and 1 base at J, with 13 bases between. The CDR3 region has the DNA TGTGCCGGAGCGGGACACCGCACAGATACGCAGTATTTT. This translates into CAGAGHRTDTQYF.

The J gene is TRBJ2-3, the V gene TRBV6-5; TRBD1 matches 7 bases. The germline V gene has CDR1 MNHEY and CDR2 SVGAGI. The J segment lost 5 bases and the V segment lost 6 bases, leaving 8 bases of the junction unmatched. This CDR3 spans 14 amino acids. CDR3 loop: CASSSGTVLDTQYF. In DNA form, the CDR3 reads TGTGCCAGCAGCTCCGGGACAGTCCTAGATACGCAGTATTTT.

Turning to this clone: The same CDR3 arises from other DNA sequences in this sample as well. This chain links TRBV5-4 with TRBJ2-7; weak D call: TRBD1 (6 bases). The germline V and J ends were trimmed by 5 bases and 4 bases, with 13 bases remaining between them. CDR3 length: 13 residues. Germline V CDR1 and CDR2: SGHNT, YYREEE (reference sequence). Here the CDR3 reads CASSSGTPYEQYF. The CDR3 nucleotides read TGTGCCAGCAGTTCCGGGACACCTTACGAGCAGTACTTC.

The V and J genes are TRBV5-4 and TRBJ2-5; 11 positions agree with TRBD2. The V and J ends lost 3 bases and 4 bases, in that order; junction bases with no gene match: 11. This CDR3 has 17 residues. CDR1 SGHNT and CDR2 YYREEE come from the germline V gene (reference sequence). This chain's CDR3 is CASSSPRGSGGGETQYF. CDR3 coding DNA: TGTGCCAGCAGCTCACCGAGGGGTAGCGGGGGGGGAGAGACCCAGTACTTC.

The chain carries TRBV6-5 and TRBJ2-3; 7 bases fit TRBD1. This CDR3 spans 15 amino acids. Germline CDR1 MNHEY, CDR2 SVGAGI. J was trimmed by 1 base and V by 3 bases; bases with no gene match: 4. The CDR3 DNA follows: TGTGCCAGCAGTTATTACCAGGGGGGCACAGATACGCAGTATTTT. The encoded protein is CASSYYQGGTDTQYF.

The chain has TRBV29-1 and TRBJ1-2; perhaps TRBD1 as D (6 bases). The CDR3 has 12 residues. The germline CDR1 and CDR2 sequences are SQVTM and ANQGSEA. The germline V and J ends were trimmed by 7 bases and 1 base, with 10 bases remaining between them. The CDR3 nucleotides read TGCAGCGGGGGGACATTTAACTATGGCTACACCTTC. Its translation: CSGGTFNYGYTF.

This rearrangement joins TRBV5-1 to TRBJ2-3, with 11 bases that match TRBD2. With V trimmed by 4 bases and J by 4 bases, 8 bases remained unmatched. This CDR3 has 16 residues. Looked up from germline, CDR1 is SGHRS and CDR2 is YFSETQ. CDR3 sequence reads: CASSPLLAGDADTQYF. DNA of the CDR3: TGCGCCAGCAGCCCTCTACTAGCGGGAGACGCAGATACGCAGTATTTT.

The CDR3 DNA reads TGTGCCAGCAGTTACTCACTCAGGGGGCTCGACGAGCAGTACTTC. Protein: CASSYSLRGLDEQYF. The chain couples TRBV6-5 to TRBJ2-5, with 8 positions matching TRBD1. Judging by the DNA end, TRBJ2-7 fits better; the J call may be wrong. Germline assignment: CDR1 MNHEY and CDR2 SVGAGI. The CDR3 consists of 15 residues.

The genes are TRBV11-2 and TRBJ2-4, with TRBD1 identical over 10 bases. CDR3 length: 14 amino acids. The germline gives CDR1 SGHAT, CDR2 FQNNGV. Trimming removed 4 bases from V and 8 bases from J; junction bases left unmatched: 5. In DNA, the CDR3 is TGTGCCAGCAGCTCCCGCGGGACAGGGGACATTCAGTACTTC. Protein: CASSSRGTGDIQYF.

The CDR3 region has the DNA TGCAGCGTTGCAGGGGGCCATGGCTACACCTTC. Protein sequence: CSVAGGHGYTF. The chain carries TRBV29-1 and TRBJ1-2; 8 bases match TRBD1. Germline V CDR1 and CDR2: SQVTM, ANQGSEA. The CDR3 runs 11 residues. J lost 6 bases, V lost 4 bases, and 1 base had no gene match.

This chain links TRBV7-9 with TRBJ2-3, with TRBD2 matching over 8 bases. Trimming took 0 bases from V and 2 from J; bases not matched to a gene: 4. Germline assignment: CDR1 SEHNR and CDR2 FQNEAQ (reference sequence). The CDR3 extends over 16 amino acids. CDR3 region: CASSLAVAGHTDTQYF. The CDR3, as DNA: TGTGCCAGCAGCTTAGCCGTAGCGGGGCACACAGATACGCAGTATTTT.

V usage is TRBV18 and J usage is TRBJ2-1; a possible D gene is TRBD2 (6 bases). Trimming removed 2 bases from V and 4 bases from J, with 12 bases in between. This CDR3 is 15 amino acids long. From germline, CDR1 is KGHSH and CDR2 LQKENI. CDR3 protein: CASSPGTGEYNEQFF. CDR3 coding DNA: TGTGCCAGCTCACCAGGGACGGGAGAGTACAATGAGCAGTTCTTC.

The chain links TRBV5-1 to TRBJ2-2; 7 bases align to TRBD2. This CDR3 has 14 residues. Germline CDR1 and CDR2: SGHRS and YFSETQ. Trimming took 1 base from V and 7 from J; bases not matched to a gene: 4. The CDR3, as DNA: TGCGCCAGCAGCTTGCCGGGGAGGGTCGGGGAGCTGTTTTTT. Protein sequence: CASSLPGRVGELFF.

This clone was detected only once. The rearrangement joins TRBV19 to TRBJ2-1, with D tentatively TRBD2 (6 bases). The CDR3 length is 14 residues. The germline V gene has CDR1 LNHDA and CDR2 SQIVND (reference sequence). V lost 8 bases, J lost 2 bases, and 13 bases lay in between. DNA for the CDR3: TGTGCCAGTGGGCCGACTAGAACCTACAATGAGCAGTTCTTC. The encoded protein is CASGPTRTYNEQFF.